This TCR beta chain was profiled in a study of post-analysis software for immune sequencing data. Notes on the study in general: TRBV5-6, TRBV5-1 and TRBV20-1 were among 4 or 5 TRBV segments more frequent in patients than controls. Strong co-clustering by F measure linked samples that shared a preparation batch. In multiple sclerosis, normalized Chao1 diversity was significantly below that of controls.

CDR1 and CDR2 from the germline V gene are SGHVS and FNYEAQ. This CDR3 is 15 amino acids long. V lost 2 bases to trimming and J lost 5 bases; unmatched junction nucleotides: 4. This clonotype has more than one count but fewer than ten. What it recognizes is unknown. Unique molecular identifiers were carried by the TCR beta cDNA libraries. Between about 0.85 and 11 million T cells gave rise to some 490,000 cDNA molecules. A single record per CDR3 protein comes from TCRdb applying MiXCR to the PCR reads. The profile shows more than 500,000 distinct CDR3 sequences, around a third of them singletons. Sequenced: blood. The rearrangement joins TRBV7-6 to TRBJ2-1; the match to TRBD2 covers 9 bases. The source of this sequence is a girl under 18 with multiple sclerosis. CDR3 nucleotides: TGTGCCAGCAGCTTAAGAGCGGGGGGCAACAATGAGCAGTTCTTC. Its protein is CASSLRAGGNNEQFF.